A single sample gave rise to the 2 T cell receptor beta chains below, sequenced in a study of molecular identifiers for immune sequencing clone quantification (dated by TCRdb to the late 2010s). Libraries came from PCR. Instrument used: NextSeq 500. The raw public data were reprocessed by TCRdb itself: fastp quality trimming at Q25, MiXCR clonotype calling, in-frame beta chains only. Here each entry gathers all rows of one CDR3 protein and keeps the most common genes and DNA. In this sample the table shows approximately 500,000 distinct CDR3 sequences, less than 30% of which occur a single time. Of the sample, roughly 0.77% is held by the ten largest clones. The sample comprised naive CD8+ T cells from blood, with Jurkat cell RNA spiked in. Per the publication, the cell subset or site label means: FACS-sorted CD8+CD4-CCR7+CD45RA+ naive T cells. The receptors stem from a human donor in good health. Some libraries in this study had Jurkat cell RNA spiked in.

This clonotype was seen a few times. J is TRBJ2-5 and V is TRBV14; D is possibly TRBD2 (6 bases). In germline, CDR1 is SGHDN, CDR2 FVKESK. CDR3 size: 14 residues. V lost 4 bases and J lost 5, with 14 bases in between. CDR3 in DNA: TGTGCCAGCAGCCTCTCCCCCGCGGGGGAGACCCAGTACTTC. It specifies CASSLSPAGETQYF.

Concerning this clonotype itself: A much larger clone is a single base away; this may be a read error. The chain links TRBV2 to TRBJ1-2; possible D gene TRBD1, 6 bases. Germline values: CDR1 SNHLY, CDR2 FYNNEI. The CDR3 covers 15 residues. The CDR3 DNA reads as TGTGCCAGCAGTGAAAGTTGGGCAGGGGACTATGGCTGCACCTTC. Amino acids: CASSESWAGDYGCTF. The full variable domain, with the rest looked up from reference TRBV2 and TRBJ1-2, is EPEVTQTPSHQVTQMGQEVILRCVPISNHLYFYWYRQILGQKVEFLVSFYNNEISEKSEIFDDQFSVERPDGSNFTLKIRSTKLEDSAMYFCASSESWAGDYGCTFGSGTRLTVV.